The clone carrying this T cell receptor (beta chain) came up a few times. Its antigen is undetermined. These data originate in a study of blood T cells in healthy people across ages. Regarding the study as a whole: Naive T cell percentage and TCR beta diversity correlated strongly. Unknown donor CMV status possibly confounded expanded clonotype changes.

A J-beta primer mix and a sample-barcoded 5' primer were used in a second PCR of about 6 to 12 cycles. TCRdb fed the 5' RACE reads into MiXCR, producing one record per CDR3 protein. The sample yields hundreds of thousands of distinct CDR3 sequences, about 52% seen once. Germline V gene lookup returns CDR1 SEHNR and CDR2 FQNEAQ (reference sequence). Trimming took 7 bases from V and 3 from J, leaving 17 bases between them. The CDR3 runs 15 residues. The clonotype comes from a woman aged 55 to 70 in good health. Sequenced material: blood. This chain joins TRBV7-9 and TRBJ2-3; TRBD1 might be the D (8 bases). CDR3 DNA: TGTGCCAGCATAGCGGGCCGACAGGGGACAGATACGCAGTATTTT. This encodes CASIAGRQGTDTQYF. Looking up the rest from reference TRBV7-9 and TRBJ2-3 gives the full variable domain: DTGVSQNPRHKITKRGQNVTFRCDPISEHNRLYWYRQTLGQGPEFLTYFQNEAQLEKSRLLSDRFSAERPKGSFSTLEIQRTEQGDSAMYLCASIAGRQGTDTQYFGPGTRLTVL.